The 21 T cell receptor beta chains presented below share a single source sample, sequenced in a study of T-cell memory formation after mild COVID-19. Each CDR3 protein gets one entry after TCRdb re-called the 5' RACE reads with MiXCR. Of about 260,000 distinct CDR3 sequences listed, about a sixth are singletons. Source material: PBMCs or a T cell subset sorted from them (not recorded which). The receptor set was obtained from a man aged 18 to 35 who had mild COVID-19 (a few samples of this study predate the infection). Cell type and time point are not known.

The V and J genes are TRBV4-3 and TRBJ2-3; 7 nucleotides match TRBD1. Looked up from germline, CDR1 is LGHNA and CDR2 is YSLEER. Trimming took 4 bases from V and 0 from J; bases not matched to a gene: 7. CDR3 length equals 16 residues. CDR3 sequence: CASSPRQGPSTDTQYF. CDR3 nucleotides: TGCGCCAGCAGCCCCAGACAGGGCCCTAGCACAGATACGCAGTATTTT.

This clonotype appeared many times. CDR3 amino acids: CSVDMTSGGPRSSYNEQFF. The CDR3 DNA is TGCAGCGTTGACATGACTAGCGGGGGTCCCAGGAGCTCCTACAATGAGCAGTTCTTC. V usage is TRBV29-1 and J usage is TRBJ2-1, with 12 bases identical to TRBD2. V dropped 3 bases and J dropped 0; count of bases not matched to a gene: 12. The CDR3 spans 19 residues. Germline-derived CDR1 and CDR2 are SQVTM and ANQGSEA.

This clonotype occurred a few times. The chain employs TRBV28 and TRBJ2-5; the D is unclear. Looked up from germline, CDR1 is MDHEN and CDR2 is SYDVKM. The germline V and J ends were trimmed by 6 bases and 2 bases, with 13 bases remaining between them. There are 14 residues in the CDR3. CDR3 sequence (DNA): TGTGCCAGCAGAAGGACCAGACCTCAAGAGACCCAGTACTTC. As protein: CASRRTRPQETQYF.

The chain carries TRBV10-3 and TRBJ2-4, with D hard to call. The CDR3 is 14 residues long. CDR1 is ENHRY and CDR2 is SYGVKD in the germline V gene. Trimming stripped 2 bases from V and 1 base from J, with 6 bases between. The chain's CDR3 is CAISEDLAKNIQYF. CDR3 bases: TGTGCCATCAGTGAGGATCTCGCCAAAAACATTCAGTACTTC.

This clonotype occurred a few times. V gene TRBV20-1 combines with J gene TRBJ2-7; D is perhaps TRBD1 (6 bases). This CDR3 has 15 amino acids. The germline CDR1 and CDR2 sequences are DFQATT and SNEGSKA (reference sequence). Trimming removed 0 bases from V and 6 bases from J, with 18 bases in between. CDR3 protein: CSARDSLTGMGEQYF. DNA of the CDR3: TGCAGTGCTAGAGATTCCCTCACAGGGATGGGCGAGCAGTACTTC.

This clonotype has only a few counts. CDR3 sequence (DNA): TGTGCCAGCAGACATCAAGGGGAAGGGGATGAAGCTTTCTTT. This translates into CASRHQGEGDEAFF. The J gene is TRBJ1-1, the V gene TRBV4-2; the D gene is possibly TRBD1 (5 bases). The CDR3 runs 14 residues. Germline assignment: CDR1 LGHNA and CDR2 YNFKEQ. V was clipped by 6 bases and J by 7 bases, with 18 bases between them.

This clonotype was counted a few times. The chain is built from TRBV13 and TRBJ2-2; D may be TRBD1 (5 bases). This CDR3 is built from 14 residues. CDR1 PRHDT and CDR2 FYEKMQ come from the germline V gene (reference sequence). The germline V and J ends were trimmed by 0 bases and 7 bases, with 9 bases remaining between them. The CDR3 DNA is TGTGCCAGCAGCTTAGGCCTCAGGGTCGGGGAGCTGTTTTTT. Its protein is CASSLGLRVGELFF.

The chain recombines TRBV6-2 or TRBV6-3 with TRBJ2-7, with D possibly being TRBD2 (5 bases). Trimming pared 8 bases from V and 2 bases from J, leaving 19 bases between. There are 15 residues in the CDR3. Germline CDR1 MNHEY, CDR2 SVGEGT. CDR3 nucleotides: TGTGCCAGCGACTCGGGATCTTCACTTCCCTACGAGCAGTACGTC. This gives the protein CASDSGSSLPYEQYV.

The V and J genes are TRBV10-3 and TRBJ1-1; no clear D. This CDR3 contains 14 residues. CDR1 and CDR2 (germline): ENHRY, SYGVKD. With 6 bases removed from V and 3 bases from J, the gap between germline ends came to 14 bases. The CDR3 nucleotides are TGTGCCATCAGGGGTTTTGGGCAGCACACTGAAGCTTTCTTT. It specifies CAIRGFGQHTEAFF.

The chain combines TRBV6-5 with TRBJ1-3; a possible D gene is TRBD1 (5 bases). CDR1 is MNHEY, CDR2 SVGAGI, per germline. CDR3 length: 15 amino acids. Trimming shortened V by 6 bases and J by 0 bases, and 12 bases separated the two germline ends. DNA for the CDR3: TGTGCCAGCAGCTTGCAGGGATTCTCTGGAAACACCATATATTTT. Encoded protein: CASSLQGFSGNTIYF.

This clonotype was detected a few times. The V gene is TRBV4-2, the J gene TRBJ2-7, with TRBD2 as a possible D gene (5 bases). V lost 3 bases and J 2 bases, leaving 14 bases between the germline ends. Germline V gene lookup returns CDR1 LGHNA and CDR2 YNFKEQ. The length of the CDR3 is 15 residues. DNA for the CDR3: TGTGCCAGCAGCCAGGGAATGGAGACTACCTACGAGCAGTACTTC. It is translated as CASSQGMETTYEQYF.

V and J are TRBV20-1 and TRBJ2-3; possibly TRBD2 for D (6 bases). This CDR3 has 14 amino acids. Trimming took off 6 bases at V and 2 bases at J, with 15 bases between the two ends. Germline loops: CDR1 DFQATT, CDR2 SNEGSKA (reference sequence). In nucleotides, the CDR3 is TGCAGTGCGCGGGACCTTCGGCACACAGATACGCAGTATTTT. Residues: CSARDLRHTDTQYF.

This clonotype has more than one count but fewer than ten. This chain joins TRBV20-1 and TRBJ2-1; unclear D gene. The germline gives CDR1 DFQATT, CDR2 SNEGSKA (reference sequence). V lost 5 bases, J lost 6 bases, and 17 bases lay in between. This CDR3 contains 14 residues. This chain's CDR3 is CSAQPGSQGNEQFF. The DNA for the CDR3 is TGCAGTGCTCAACCGGGTTCTCAAGGCAATGAGCAGTTCTTC.

The rearrangement uses TRBV5-1 and TRBJ2-4; D may be TRBD2 (6 bases). There are 16 residues in the CDR3. Germline V gene lookup returns CDR1 SGHRS and CDR2 YFSETQ. The V end lost 4 bases, the J end lost 3 bases, and 17 bases lay between the germline ends. The chain's CDR3 is CASSPEGFRVKNIQYF. The CDR3 nucleotides are TGCGCCAGCAGCCCGGAGGGATTCAGGGTCAAAAACATTCAGTACTTC.

This rearrangement joins TRBV4-2 to TRBJ2-3, with 10 bases lining up with TRBD2. J lost 2 bases, V lost 3 bases, and 2 bases had no gene match. The CDR3 runs 15 residues. The germline V gene encodes CDR1 LGHNA and CDR2 YNFKEQ. The CDR3 region is CASSHLAGATDTQYF. The CDR3 DNA is TGTGCCAGCAGCCATCTAGCGGGGGCCACAGATACGCAGTATTTT.

This sequence joins TRBV5-1 and TRBJ1-2; D remains unclear. The CDR3 has 13 amino acids. V lost 5 bases and J 4 bases, leaving 12 bases between the germline ends. The germline CDR1 and CDR2 sequences are SGHRS and YFSETQ. The CDR3 reads CASSLTATYGYTF. The DNA for the CDR3 is TGCGCCAGCAGTTTAACCGCCACCTATGGCTACACCTTC.

This clonotype was counted ten times or more. The chain is built from TRBV27 and TRBJ2-1; D might be TRBD1 or TRBD2, each matching 5 bases. The CDR3 length is 14 residues. Trimming left V 8 bases short and J 3 bases short, with 14 bases between. CDR1 is MNHEY and CDR2 is SMNVEV in the germline V gene (reference sequence). For the CDR3, the DNA is TGTGCCAGCGGAATCGGGACGTACTACAATGAGCAGTTCTTC. Amino acid sequence: CASGIGTYYNEQFF.

The chain employs TRBV6-5 and TRBJ1-1; 12 nucleotides match TRBD1. Germline loops: CDR1 MNHEY, CDR2 SVGAGI. This CDR3 spans 16 amino acids. The trim removed 7 bases at V and 5 bases at J, leaving 11 bases unmatched. The CDR3 reads CASKGTGGAWWTEAFF. In nucleotides, the CDR3 is TGTGCCAGCAAAGGGACAGGGGGCGCATGGTGGACTGAAGCTTTCTTT.

The table lists this clonotype with many counts. The gene calls are TRBV4-3 and TRBJ1-2, with D maybe TRBD1 (6 bases). The CDR3 consists of 16 residues. V lost 0 bases and J lost 4, with 15 bases in between. From germline, CDR1 is LGHNA and CDR2 YSLEER. Here the CDR3 reads CASSQDYGGGGYGYTF. CDR3 sequence (DNA): TGCGCCAGCAGCCAAGATTACGGGGGCGGAGGCTATGGCTACACCTTC.

V and J are TRBV3-1 and TRBJ1-5; no clear D. The CDR3 runs 13 residues. Germline-derived CDR1 and CDR2 are LGHDT and YNNKEL (reference sequence). Trimming cost V 1 base and J 6 bases, with 7 bases left between them. CDR3 sequence reads: CASSQAGGQPQHF. The CDR3 DNA reads as TGTGCCAGCAGCCAAGCAGGCGGTCAGCCCCAGCATTTT.

The table lists this clonotype with a few counts. This chain connects TRBV7-3 to TRBJ1-1; D gene uncertain. Germline CDR1 reads SGHTA; CDR2 reads FQGTGA. With 4 bases removed from V and 5 bases from J, the gap between germline ends came to 11 bases. The CDR3 is 13 residues long. The CDR3 nucleotides are TGTGCCAGCAGCTCCCCAGGAATTACTGAAGCTTTCTTT. Amino acids: CASSSPGITEAFF. Using reference TRBV7-3 and TRBJ1-1 for the parts outside the CDR3, the full variable domain is GAGVSQTPSNKVTEKGKYVELRCDPISGHTALYWYRQSLGQGPEFLIYFQGTGAADDSGLPNDRFFAVRPEGSVSTLKIQRTERGDSAVYLCASSSPGITEAFFGQGTRLTVV.